The sequence of this T cell receptor (beta chain) was determined in a study of shared clonotypes between healthy human individuals. Study-level results: Large sequencing depth failed to make sorted-subset sequencing complete, rarefaction showed. The sharing of around 5% of naive CD4 clonotypes was seen across several donors.

About this clone: No antigen is known for it.

Method: immunoSEQ multiplex PCR; TCRdb's copy keeps in-frame clones and lacks some. The data show roughly 2.1 million clones, about 92% seen once. Per germline, CDR1 SEHNR and CDR2 FQNEAQ (reference sequence). The ends were cut back, 5 bases at V and 4 bases at J, with 29 bases in the middle. The CDR3 is made up of 19 amino acids. Terminally differentiated effector memory CD45RA+ cells were excluded by CCR7 positive selection of CD45RO-negative cells. The gene calls are TRBV7-9 and TRBJ1-1, with D perhaps TRBD1 (5 bases). Sequencing was done on a sample of naive CD8+ T cells from PBMCs. The source of this sequence is a man in his late teens or twenties in good health. Some clones in this sample may be carry-over from other donors' samples. The CDR3, as DNA: TGTGCCAGCAGCCCCTGGCAGGGTGGGGAGTGGGGGATGAGCACTGAAGCTTTCTTT. Translating it yields CASSPWQGGEWGMSTEAFF.